A selection of T cell receptor beta chains follows, all from one sample in a study of T-cell reconstitution after alpha-beta-depleted transplantation in children. TCRdb itself ran the PCR reads through MiXCR, one entry per CDR3 protein. The sample holds 600,000 or so distinct CDR3 sequences, 20% to 25% seen once. The sample consisted of PBMCs, mostly from graft donor cells, taken 360 days after TCRalphabeta/CD19-depleted stem cell transplant. These receptors were taken from a boy under three years old who had a stem cell transplant for acute myeloid leukemia, so the T cells may come from the graft donor. Both conserved end residues are part of each CDR3. Fields, in order: clone size, J gene, D gene, V gene, CDR3 DNA, CDR3 protein. The D gene is left open where the match is weak. Expanded clones get a size class; other rows say once, few or many, or leave the size out.

clone_size: few
j_call: TRBJ1-2
d_call: TRBD1
v_call: TRBV10-2
cdr3_nt: TGCGCCAGCAAAGGGGACAGGACCTCTAACTATGGCTACACCTTC
cdr3_aa: CASKGDRTSNYGYTF

clone_size: few
j_call: TRBJ1-3
d_call: .
v_call: TRBV5-1
cdr3_nt: TGCGCCAGCAGCTTAGGAGGGCCTCGCTCTGGAAACACCATATATTTT
cdr3_aa: CASSLGGPRSGNTIYF

clone_size: .
j_call: TRBJ1-3
d_call: TRBD1
v_call: TRBV20-1
cdr3_nt: TGCAGTGCTAGAGAGGACAGGGTTGGAAACACCATATATTTT
cdr3_aa: CSAREDRVGNTIYF

clone_size: many
j_call: TRBJ2-4
d_call: TRBD1
v_call: TRBV12-3/TRBV12-4
cdr3_nt: TGTGCCAGCAGCCGAATCCACCTGACAGGGGGCAAAAACATTCAGTACTTC
cdr3_aa: CASSRIHLTGGKNIQYF

clone_size: .
j_call: TRBJ1-2
d_call: .
v_call: TRBV11-2
cdr3_nt: TGTGCCAGCAGCTTCCCTCAGGGCTCTTTCCGTAACTATGGCTACACCTTC
cdr3_aa: CASSFPQGSFRNYGYTF

clone_size: .
j_call: TRBJ2-1
d_call: .
v_call: TRBV5-1
cdr3_nt: TGCGCCAGCAGCTTGGACAGGAACTCCTACAATGAGCAGTTCTTC
cdr3_aa: CASSLDRNSYNEQFF

clone_size: many
j_call: TRBJ1-1
d_call: .
v_call: TRBV29-1
cdr3_nt: TGCAGCGTCGGGCGGGTATACACTGAAGCTTTCTTT
cdr3_aa: CSVGRVYTEAFF

clone_size: .
j_call: TRBJ2-6
d_call: .
v_call: TRBV3-1
cdr3_nt: TGTGCCAGCAGCCAGGGCGACAGGCGTCTCTCTGGGGCCAACGTCCTGACTTTC
cdr3_aa: CASSQGDRRLSGANVLTF

clone_size: .
j_call: TRBJ2-7
d_call: .
v_call: TRBV21-1
cdr3_nt: TGTGCCAGCAGCCTTAGGGTGATATCCTACGAGCAGTACTTC
cdr3_aa: CASSLRVISYEQYF

clone_size: .
j_call: TRBJ2-2
d_call: .
v_call: TRBV5-4
cdr3_nt: TGTGCCAGCAGCTCCAGTCGCCTCACCGGGGAGCTGTTTTTT
cdr3_aa: CASSSSRLTGELFF

clone_size: many
j_call: TRBJ2-1
d_call: .
v_call: TRBV29-1
cdr3_nt: TGCTTTGCAGCGGTAGGGGGTTGGAATGAGCAGTTCTTC
cdr3_aa: CFAAVGGWNEQFF

clone_size: few
j_call: TRBJ2-1
d_call: .
v_call: TRBV27
cdr3_nt: TGTGCCAGCAGACCCTCCCGGTGGGGGCCCAGGAATGAGCAGTTCTTC
cdr3_aa: CASRPSRWGPRNEQFF

clone_size: .
j_call: TRBJ1-5
d_call: .
v_call: TRBV15
cdr3_nt: TGTGCCACCAGCAGTCCGGGGAATCAGCCCCAGCATTTT
cdr3_aa: CATSSPGNQPQHF

clone_size: many
j_call: TRBJ1-2
d_call: TRBD1
v_call: TRBV27
cdr3_nt: TGTGCCAGCAAACTGACAGGGCCCGGCTATGGCTACACCTTC
cdr3_aa: CASKLTGPGYGYTF

clone_size: .
j_call: TRBJ2-1
d_call: .
v_call: TRBV20-1
cdr3_nt: TGCAGTGCCCCTTTCGGGACACAGGGCTTCAATGAGCAGTTCTTC
cdr3_aa: CSAPFGTQGFNEQFF

clone_size: many
j_call: TRBJ2-3
d_call: TRBD2
v_call: TRBV7-9
cdr3_nt: TGTGCCAGCAGCGGACTAGGGGTCGATACGCAGTATTTT
cdr3_aa: CASSGLGVDTQYF

clone_size: few
j_call: TRBJ2-1
d_call: .
v_call: TRBV12-3/TRBV12-4
cdr3_nt: TGTGCCAGCAGTACAGGGTTGGAGCAGTTCTTC
cdr3_aa: CASSTGLEQFF

clone_size: many
j_call: TRBJ2-3
d_call: TRBD2
v_call: TRBV12-3/TRBV12-4
cdr3_nt: TGTGCCAGCAGCTCTGGGGTAGCGGGGCTCACAGATACGCAGTATTTT
cdr3_aa: CASSSGVAGLTDTQYF

clone_size: few
j_call: TRBJ2-7
d_call: .
v_call: TRBV7-6
cdr3_nt: TGTGCCAGCAGCCCAAGAGGTGGATCCTACGAGCAGTACTTC
cdr3_aa: CASSPRGGSYEQYF

clone_size: many
j_call: TRBJ2-1
d_call: .
v_call: TRBV13
cdr3_nt: TGTGCCAGCAGCTCCTCGCACAATGAGCAGTTCTTC
cdr3_aa: CASSSSHNEQFF

clone_size: .
j_call: TRBJ1-5
d_call: .
v_call: TRBV20-1
cdr3_nt: TGCAGTGCCTTAGAGATGCGGGGATCTAATCATAGGCCCCAGCATTTT
cdr3_aa: CSALEMRGSNHRPQHF

clone_size: .
j_call: TRBJ2-1
d_call: TRBD2
v_call: TRBV7-8
cdr3_nt: TGTGCCAGCAGCCTCACGACGGCACTAGCGGGGGACAATGAGCAGTTCTTC
cdr3_aa: CASSLTTALAGDNEQFF

clone_size: .
j_call: TRBJ1-5
d_call: TRBD1
v_call: TRBV15
cdr3_nt: TGTGCCACCAGCATTACAGGGGGGAGCAATCAGCCCCAGCATTTT
cdr3_aa: CATSITGGSNQPQHF

clone_size: many
j_call: TRBJ1-1
d_call: TRBD1
v_call: TRBV29-1
cdr3_nt: TGCAGCGTTGAAGATCGCAGGGGGAGGGTCGAAGCTTTCTTT
cdr3_aa: CSVEDRRGRVEAFF

clone_size: few
j_call: TRBJ2-2
d_call: TRBD2
v_call: TRBV20-1
cdr3_nt: TGCAGTGCGAGCCGGACTAGCGGGACGAACACCGGGGAGCTGTTTTTT
cdr3_aa: CSASRTSGTNTGELFF

clone_size: .
j_call: TRBJ2-1
d_call: TRBD2
v_call: TRBV20-1
cdr3_nt: TGCAGTGCTAGAGCTCTCAGGACTAGAGGCCTGAATGAGCAGTTCTTC
cdr3_aa: CSARALRTRGLNEQFF

clone_size: .
j_call: TRBJ1-5
d_call: .
v_call: TRBV20-1
cdr3_nt: TGCAGTGCTAGTCAGGGGAGGACTCAGCCCCAGCATTTT
cdr3_aa: CSASQGRTQPQHF

clone_size: many
j_call: TRBJ2-5
d_call: .
v_call: TRBV5-4
cdr3_nt: TGTGCCAGCAGCTTCCCTCAAGAGACCCAGTACTTC
cdr3_aa: CASSFPQETQYF

clone_size: .
j_call: TRBJ1-2
d_call: .
v_call: TRBV20-1
cdr3_nt: TGCAGTGCACCGCGGGGCCCCTATGGCTACACCTTC
cdr3_aa: CSAPRGPYGYTF

clone_size: .
j_call: TRBJ2-5
d_call: TRBD1
v_call: TRBV7-2
cdr3_nt: TGTGCCAGCAGCACGTTGCGGACAGGGCCAGAGACCCAGTACTTC
cdr3_aa: CASSTLRTGPETQYF

clone_size: .
j_call: TRBJ1-3
d_call: TRBD1
v_call: TRBV7-2
cdr3_nt: TGTGCCAGCAGCCCGACAGGGTTCTCTGGAAACACCATATATTTT
cdr3_aa: CASSPTGFSGNTIYF

clone_size: .
j_call: TRBJ2-7
d_call: .
v_call: TRBV27
cdr3_nt: TGTGCCAGCAGTTTACCGGGAGCCTACGAGCAGTACTTC
cdr3_aa: CASSLPGAYEQYF

clone_size: .
j_call: TRBJ2-7
d_call: .
v_call: TRBV4-3
cdr3_nt: TGCGCCAGCAGCCAAGGGGCCAGAGGAGGTAGCTCCTACGAGCAGTACTTC
cdr3_aa: CASSQGARGGSSYEQYF

clone_size: many
j_call: TRBJ2-1
d_call: TRBD1
v_call: TRBV11-3
cdr3_nt: TGTGCCAGCGGCAGGACAGGCAATGAGCAGTTCTTC
cdr3_aa: CASGRTGNEQFF

clone_size: many
j_call: TRBJ1-6
d_call: .
v_call: TRBV20-1
cdr3_nt: TGCAGTGCTAGGGTACCAGGGGATTCACCCCTCCACTTT
cdr3_aa: CSARVPGDSPLHF

clone_size: .
j_call: TRBJ2-1
d_call: TRBD2
v_call: TRBV7-3
cdr3_nt: TGTGCCAGCAGCTCCGGGGGGGACTCCTACAATGAGCAGTTCTTC
cdr3_aa: CASSSGGDSYNEQFF

clone_size: few
j_call: TRBJ2-2
d_call: .
v_call: TRBV29-1
cdr3_nt: TGCAGCGTTCTCGGGGAGGCCGGGGAGCTGTTTTTT
cdr3_aa: CSVLGEAGELFF

clone_size: .
j_call: TRBJ2-3
d_call: .
v_call: TRBV7-2
cdr3_nt: TGTGCCAGCTCCGGACAGATTTTTAGCACAGATACGCAGTATTTT
cdr3_aa: CASSGQIFSTDTQYF

clone_size: many
j_call: TRBJ2-2
d_call: .
v_call: TRBV18
cdr3_nt: TGTGCCAGCTCACCAATCTACACCGGGGAGCTGTTTTTT
cdr3_aa: CASSPIYTGELFF

clone_size: many
j_call: TRBJ2-1
d_call: .
v_call: TRBV12-3/TRBV12-4
cdr3_nt: TGTGCCAGCAGTTTTTCGGGCATCAATGAGCAGTTCTTC
cdr3_aa: CASSFSGINEQFF

clone_size: .
j_call: TRBJ1-2
d_call: .
v_call: TRBV5-1
cdr3_nt: TGCGCCAGCAGCTTGGCCGGTTATGGAGGGGACCACTATGGCTACACCTTC
cdr3_aa: CASSLAGYGGDHYGYTF

clone_size: .
j_call: TRBJ1-1
d_call: TRBD1
v_call: TRBV6-6
cdr3_nt: TGTGCCAGCAGCGCAGGGGGCTACACTGAAGCTTTCTTT
cdr3_aa: CASSAGGYTEAFF

clone_size: .
j_call: TRBJ1-1
d_call: .
v_call: TRBV29-1
cdr3_nt: TGCAGCGTTGAGCAGGAGATGAACACTGAAGCTTTCTTT
cdr3_aa: CSVEQEMNTEAFF

clone_size: few
j_call: TRBJ2-1
d_call: TRBD2
v_call: TRBV20-1
cdr3_nt: TGCAGTGCTAGAGTCTGGCGGGGGGGGCTCGGTGAGCAGTTCTTC
cdr3_aa: CSARVWRGGLGEQFF

clone_size: few
j_call: TRBJ2-5
d_call: TRBD1
v_call: TRBV18
cdr3_nt: TGTGCCAGCTCACCACCACAGGGGCAAGGAGAGACCCAGTACTTC
cdr3_aa: CASSPPQGQGETQYF